What follows is one TCR beta chain and its context. These data originate in a study of blood T cell repertoires in COVID-19. About the study: COVID-19 samples collected from the United States, Italy and Spain covered acute and convalescent phases. In each case, the material was cDNA or gDNA derived from T cells, B-cell-depleted T cells, or PBMCs.

The CDR3 runs 15 residues. V was clipped by 4 bases and J by 5 bases; unmatched bases: 11. CDR1 SGHRS and CDR2 YFSETQ come from the germline V gene. Authors' analysis steps: The authors estimated nucleated cell counts from reference gene primer amplification. TCRdb keeps only in-frame clones here, not all; method: immunoSEQ multiplex PCR. That table is the source of V, J and clone size, and D and trimming were worked out from the DNA. The sample includes under 150,000 clones, more than 65% of them seen just once. The chain joins TRBV5-1 to TRBJ2-5; TRBD1 aligns across 7 bases. Sequencing used peripheral blood. This TCR was recovered from a man in his fifties with acute or convalescent COVID-19. CDR3 sequence reads: CASSNPSGGWETQYF. The CDR3 DNA reads as TGCGCCAGCAGCAATCCCTCAGGGGGATGGGAGACCCAGTACTTC. Combining the CDR3 with reference TRBV5-1 and TRBJ2-5 gives the whole variable domain KAGVTQTPRYLIKTRGQQVTLSCSPISGHRSVSWYQQTPGQGLQFLFEYFSETQRNKGNFPGRFSGRQFSNSRSEMNVSTLELGDSALYLCASSNPSGGWETQYFGPGTRLLVL.